This T cell receptor beta chain was observed in a study of blood T cell repertoires in COVID-19. The protocol was immunoSEQ multiplex PCR, while the TCRdb copy is restricted to in-frame clones and leaves out a portion. Here the sample spans 300,000 or so clones, 90% being singletons. The sequencing input was peripheral blood. The clonotype originates from a woman aged 40 to 50 with acute or convalescent COVID-19.

The CDR3 sequence is CASSWDRLNTEAFF. The CDR3 bases are TGTGCCAGCTCATGGGACAGGCTGAACACTGAAGCTTTCTTT. The V call is TRBV18, the J call TRBJ1-1, with 8 bases fitting TRBD1. CDR3 length: 14 residues. Germline assignment: CDR1 KGHSH and CDR2 LQKENI. Trimming removed 5 bases from V and 0 bases from J; junction bases left unmatched: 2.